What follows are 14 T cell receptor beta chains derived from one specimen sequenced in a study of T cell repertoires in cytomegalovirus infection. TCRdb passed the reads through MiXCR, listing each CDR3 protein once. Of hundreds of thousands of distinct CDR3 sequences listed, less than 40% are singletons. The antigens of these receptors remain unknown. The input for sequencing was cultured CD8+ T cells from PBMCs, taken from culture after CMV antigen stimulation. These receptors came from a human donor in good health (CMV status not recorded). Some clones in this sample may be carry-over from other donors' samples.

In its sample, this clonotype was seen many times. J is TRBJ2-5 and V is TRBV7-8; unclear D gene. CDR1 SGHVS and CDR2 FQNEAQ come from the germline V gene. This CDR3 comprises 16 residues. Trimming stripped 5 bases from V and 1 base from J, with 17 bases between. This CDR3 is CASSPQGRRGQETQYF. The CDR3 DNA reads TGTGCCAGCAGCCCCCAAGGAAGGAGAGGCCAAGAGACCCAGTACTTC. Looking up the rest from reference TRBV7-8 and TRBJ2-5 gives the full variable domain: GAGVSQSPRYKVAKRGQDVALRCDPISGHVSLFWYQQALGQGPEFLTYFQNEAQLDKSGLPSDRFFAERPEGSVSTLKIQRTQQEDSAVYLCASSPQGRRGQETQYFGPGTRLLVL.

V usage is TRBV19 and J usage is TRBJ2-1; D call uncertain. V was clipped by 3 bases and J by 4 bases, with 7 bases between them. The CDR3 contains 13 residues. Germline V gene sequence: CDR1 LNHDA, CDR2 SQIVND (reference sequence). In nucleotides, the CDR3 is TGTGCCAGTAGTATCACAGTTTACAATGAGCAGTTCTTC. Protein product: CASSITVYNEQFF.

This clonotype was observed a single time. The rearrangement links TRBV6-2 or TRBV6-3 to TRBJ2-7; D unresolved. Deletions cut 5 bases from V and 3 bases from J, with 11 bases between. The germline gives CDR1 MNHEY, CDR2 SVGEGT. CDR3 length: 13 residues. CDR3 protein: CASSNGPYYEQYV. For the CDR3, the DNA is TGTGCCAGCAGTAACGGGCCCTACTACGAGCAGTACGTC.

The CDR3 DNA follows: TGTGCCAGCAGCTTAGCAATCCAGGGGGCGAGGACTGAAGCTTTCTTT. Encoded protein: CASSLAIQGARTEAFF. V gene TRBV7-9 combines with J gene TRBJ1-1; 8 nucleotides agree with TRBD1. Germline CDR1 reads SEHNR; CDR2 reads FQNEAQ (reference sequence). V trimming: 0 bases; J trimming: 5 bases; junction bases outside the gene matches: 8. This CDR3 spans 16 amino acids.

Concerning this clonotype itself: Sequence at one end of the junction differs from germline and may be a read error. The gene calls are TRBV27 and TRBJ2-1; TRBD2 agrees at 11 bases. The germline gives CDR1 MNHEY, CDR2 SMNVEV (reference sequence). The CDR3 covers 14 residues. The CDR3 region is CTSSLWASGGPQFF. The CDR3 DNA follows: TGTACCAGCAGTTTATGGGCTAGCGGGGGGCCCCAGTTCTTC.

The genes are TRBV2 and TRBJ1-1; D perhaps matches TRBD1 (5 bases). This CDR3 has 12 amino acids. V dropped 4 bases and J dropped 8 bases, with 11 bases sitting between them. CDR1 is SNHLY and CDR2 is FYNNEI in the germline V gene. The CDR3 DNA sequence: TGTGCCAGCAGTGGGGGGTATGCCGAAGCTTTCTTT. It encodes CASSGGYAEAFF. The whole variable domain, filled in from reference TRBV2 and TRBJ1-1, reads EPEVTQTPSHQVTQMGQEVILRCVPISNHLYFYWYRQILGQKVEFLVSFYNNEISEKSEIFDDQFSVERPDGSNFTLKIRSTKLEDSAMYFCASSGGYAEAFFGQGTRLTVV.

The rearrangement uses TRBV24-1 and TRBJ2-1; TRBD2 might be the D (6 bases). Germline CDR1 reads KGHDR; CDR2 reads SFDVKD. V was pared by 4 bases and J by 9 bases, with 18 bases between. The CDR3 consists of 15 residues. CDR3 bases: TGTGCCACCAGTGACCCAGCGGGCGGGATGCCTGAGCAGTTCTTC. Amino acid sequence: CATSDPAGGMPEQFF.

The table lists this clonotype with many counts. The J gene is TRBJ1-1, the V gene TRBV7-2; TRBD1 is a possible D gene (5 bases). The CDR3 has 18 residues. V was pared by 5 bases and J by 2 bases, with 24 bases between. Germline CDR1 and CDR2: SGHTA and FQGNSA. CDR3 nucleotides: TGTGCCAGCAGCCCCCCTTGGGGGGTCCTTGCGCCTAACACTGAAGCTTTCTTT. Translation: CASSPPWGVLAPNTEAFF.

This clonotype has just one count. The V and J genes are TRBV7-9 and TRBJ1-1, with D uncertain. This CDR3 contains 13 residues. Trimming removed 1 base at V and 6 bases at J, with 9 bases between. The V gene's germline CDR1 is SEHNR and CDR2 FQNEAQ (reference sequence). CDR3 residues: CASSLVVLSEAFF. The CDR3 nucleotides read TGTGCCAGCAGCTTAGTTGTGTTGTCTGAAGCTTTCTTT. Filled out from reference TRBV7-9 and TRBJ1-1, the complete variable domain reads DTGVSQNPRHKITKRGQNVTFRCDPISEHNRLYWYRQTLGQGPEFLTYFQNEAQLEKSRLLSDRFSAERPKGSFSTLEIQRTEQGDSAMYLCASSLVVLSEAFFGQGTRLTVV.

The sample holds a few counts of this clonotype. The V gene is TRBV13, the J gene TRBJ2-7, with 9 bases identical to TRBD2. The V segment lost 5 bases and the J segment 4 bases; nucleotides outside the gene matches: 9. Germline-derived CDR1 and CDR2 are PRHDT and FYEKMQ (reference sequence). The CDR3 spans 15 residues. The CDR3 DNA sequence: TGTGCCAGCAGCCCGGCGGGGGGGCAACCTTACGAGCAGTACTTC. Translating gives CASSPAGGQPYEQYF.

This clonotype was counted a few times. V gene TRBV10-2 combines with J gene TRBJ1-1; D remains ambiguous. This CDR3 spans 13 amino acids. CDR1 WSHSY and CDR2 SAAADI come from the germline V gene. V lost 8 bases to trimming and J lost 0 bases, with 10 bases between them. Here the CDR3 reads CASFYGMNTEAFF. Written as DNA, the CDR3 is TGCGCCAGCTTCTATGGCATGAACACTGAAGCTTTCTTT.

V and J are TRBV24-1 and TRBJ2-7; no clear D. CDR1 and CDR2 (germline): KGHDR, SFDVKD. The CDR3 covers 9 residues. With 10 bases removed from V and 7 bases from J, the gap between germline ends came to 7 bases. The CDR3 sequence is CATLGEQYF. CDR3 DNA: TGTGCCACGTTGGGGGAGCAGTACTTC.

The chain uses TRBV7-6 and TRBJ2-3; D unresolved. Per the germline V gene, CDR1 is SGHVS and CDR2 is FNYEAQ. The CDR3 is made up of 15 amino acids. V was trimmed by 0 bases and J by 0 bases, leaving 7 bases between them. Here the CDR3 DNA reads TGTGCCAGCAGCTTAGCGCCACTTAGCACAGATACGCAGTATTTT. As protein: CASSLAPLSTDTQYF.

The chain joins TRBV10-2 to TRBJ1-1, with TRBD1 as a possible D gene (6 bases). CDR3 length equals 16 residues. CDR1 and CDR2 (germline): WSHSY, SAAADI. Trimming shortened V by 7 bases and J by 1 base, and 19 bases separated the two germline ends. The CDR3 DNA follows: TGCGCCAGCACCCTTCGGCAGGGGAGAGGGAACACTGAAGCTTTCTTT. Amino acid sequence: CASTLRQGRGNTEAFF.